This entry lists 15 T cell receptor beta chains sequenced from one sample in a study of cytomegalovirus exposure and HLA in healthy donors. Sequencing was performed with immunoSEQ multiplex PCR; in TCRdb, only in-frame clones are kept and a portion is missing. This table has almost 200,000 clones, about 81% appearing once. Sequenced sample: PBMCs. The receptors here all came from a woman aged 30 to 39 in good health and CMV-seronegative.

This chain connects TRBV4-1 to TRBJ2-6; TRBD1 matches 7 bases. The CDR3 length is 19 residues. CDR1 is MGHRA, CDR2 YSYEKL, per germline. Trimming removed 4 bases from V and 0 bases from J; junction bases left unmatched: 12. The CDR3 is CASSPYSDRLYSGANVLTF. The CDR3 bases are TGCGCCAGCAGCCCTTATTCGGACAGGCTATACTCTGGGGCCAACGTCCTGACTTTC.

This chain uses TRBV6-6 with TRBJ1-6; the match to TRBD1 covers 9 bases. Germline values: CDR1 MNHNY, CDR2 SVGAGI (reference sequence). This CDR3 contains 13 residues. With 6 bases clipped from V and 14 bases from J, the junction kept 8 bases outside the gene matches. DNA of the CDR3: TGTGCCAGCAGGGAGACAGGGGGTCTATCCCTCCACTTT. Encoded protein: CASRETGGLSLHF.

The V gene is TRBV29-1, the J gene TRBJ2-7; 7 positions match TRBD2. The J segment lost 4 bases and the V segment lost 4 bases, leaving 4 bases of the junction unmatched. The CDR3 has 12 residues. Germline loops: CDR1 SQVTM, CDR2 ANQGSEA. The CDR3 nucleotides are TGCAGCGTTGGCGGGAGAGCGTACGAGCAGTACTTC. Translating it yields CSVGGRAYEQYF.

The chain employs TRBV19 and TRBJ1-6; 8 bases match TRBD1. V shed 5 bases, J shed 6 bases, and the junction held 3 bases outside the gene matches. The CDR3 totals 14 residues. Germline V gene sequence: CDR1 LNHDA, CDR2 SQIVND (reference sequence). In DNA form, the CDR3 reads TGTGCCAGTAGTTCGACAGGGGTTAATTCACCCCTCCACTTT. This gives the protein CASSSTGVNSPLHF.

The count of this clone is one. V and J are TRBV2 and TRBJ1-1; D is ambiguous. The CDR3 extends over 15 amino acids. Per germline, CDR1 SNHLY and CDR2 FYNNEI. Trimming pared 1 base from V and 1 base from J, leaving 10 bases between. CDR3 in DNA: TGTGCCAGCAGTGAAGACGGCGGCGAGAACACTGAAGCTTTCTTT. Amino acids: CASSEDGGENTEAFF.

This clone was found once. The limits of the CDR3 on the DNA are not certain, so only TCRdb's listed CDR3 is given. This chain joins TRBV29-1 and TRBJ1-2. Germline CDR1 SQVTM, CDR2 ANQGSEA. Inclusive of both ends, the CDR3 amounts to 11 amino acids. The CDR3 loop reads CSVQRVGFGTF.

The V and J genes are TRBV11-1 and TRBJ2-7; weak D call: TRBD2 (6 bases). The V and J ends lost 5 bases and 4 bases respectively, with 21 bases between them. CDR3 length equals 16 residues. In germline, CDR1 is SGHAT, CDR2 FQDESV (reference sequence). DNA for the CDR3: TGTGCCAGCAGCCCACGATGGGGCGGGAAGGCATACGAGCAGTACTTC. Protein product: CASSPRWGGKAYEQYF.

The chain is built from TRBV11-2 and TRBJ2-3, with 9 bases matching TRBD2. The length of the CDR3 is 16 residues. Germline V CDR1 and CDR2: SGHAT, FQNNGV. Losses at the gene ends were 6 bases for V and 4 bases for J; bases not matched to a gene: 11. The CDR3 DNA reads as TGTGCCAGCAGGGCCCTCCCGGGACTAGCAGCAGATACGCAGTATTTT. Amino acids: CASRALPGLAADTQYF.

This rearrangement joins TRBV4-1 to TRBJ2-5, with 8 bases lining up with TRBD1. CDR1 is MGHRA and CDR2 is YSYEKL in the germline V gene. The CDR3 loop spans 16 amino acids. The V segment lost 0 bases and the J segment 5 bases; nucleotides outside the gene matches: 8. The DNA of the CDR3 is TGCGCCAGCAGCCAAGAGTCGGCAGGGGGCGTTGAGACCCAGTACTTC. Its protein is CASSQESAGGVETQYF.

The chain uses TRBV6-5 and TRBJ2-2; tentative D call: TRBD1 (6 bases). This CDR3 has 15 residues. CDR1 is MNHEY and CDR2 is SVGAGI in the germline V gene. V lost 2 bases, J lost 4 bases, and 11 bases lay in between. CDR3 region: CASSYEGTITGELFF. CDR3 in DNA: TGTGCCAGCAGTTACGAAGGGACAATCACCGGGGAGCTGTTTTTT.

This clone appeared once. This chain links TRBV30 with TRBJ1-6, with D tentatively TRBD1 (5 bases). Germline V gene lookup returns CDR1 GTSNPN and CDR2 SVGIG (reference sequence). The CDR3 consists of 15 residues. V was trimmed by 2 bases and J by 7 bases, leaving 15 bases between them. The chain's CDR3 is CAWSLGGGLNSPLHF. CDR3 nucleotides: TGTGCCTGGAGTCTTGGGGGGGGACTAAATTCACCCCTCCACTTT. Full variable domain (missing parts from reference TRBV30 and TRBJ1-6): SQTIHQWPATLVQPVGSPLSLECTVEGTSNPNLYWYRQAAGRGLQLLFYSVGIGQISSEVPQNLSASRPQDRQFILSSKKLLLSDSGFYLCAWSLGGGLNSPLHFGNGTRLTVT.

The chain combines TRBV28 with TRBJ1-2; tentative D call: TRBD1 (6 bases). Germline values: CDR1 MDHEN, CDR2 SYDVKM. The ends were cut back, 7 bases at V and 3 bases at J, with 12 bases in the middle. CDR3 size: 13 residues. In nucleotides, the CDR3 is TGTGCCAGCACAAACAGGGTGCACTATGGCTACACCTTC. Translated: CASTNRVHYGYTF.

V gene TRBV6-5 combines with J gene TRBJ2-7; maybe TRBD2 (5 bases). The CDR3 loop spans 15 amino acids. The germline CDR1 and CDR2 sequences are MNHEY and SVGAGI. The V gene lost 6 bases and the J gene lost 3 bases, with 18 bases spanning the gap. The CDR3 DNA reads as TGTGCCAGCAGCCTATCTAGCAGCACCTTCTACGAGCAGTACTTC. This encodes CASSLSSSTFYEQYF.

The chain recombines TRBV15 with TRBJ2-1; 9 nucleotides align to TRBD2. Per the germline V gene, CDR1 is LNHNV and CDR2 is YYDKDF (reference sequence). The J segment lost 5 bases and the V segment lost 3 bases, leaving 14 bases of the junction unmatched. The CDR3 consists of 18 residues. DNA of the CDR3: TGTGCCACCAGCAGTCTAAAGGGGAGTAGCGGGAGCCACAATGAGCAGTTCTTC. It translates to CATSSLKGSSGSHNEQFF.

This clone was detected only a few times. Other DNA sequences of this sample code for an identical CDR3. V is TRBV4-2 and J is TRBJ1-4, with D maybe TRBD1 (6 bases). V was cut by 1 base and J by 0 bases, with 6 bases left in between. Germline V gives CDR1 LGHNA, CDR2 YNFKEQ. The CDR3 loop spans 15 amino acids. The CDR3 sequence is CASSQGTATNEKLFF. The CDR3, as DNA: TGTGCCAGCAGCCAAGGGACAGCAACTAATGAAAAACTGTTTTTT.